Each of the 10 T cell receptor beta chains below was sequenced from the same sample in a study of metastatic and nonmetastatic thyroid tumors (dated by TCRdb to about 2020). No patient had received any treatment before thyroid surgery. The library relied on PCR. TCRdb lists the instrument as Illumina HiSeq 4000. In-frame beta chains were kept once TCRdb had trimmed the public reads at Q25 with fastp and called clones with MiXCR. This sample has some 32,000 clones in its table, and around a fifth of those were observed once. The ten most abundant clones make up 6.5% to 8% of the sample. Material: blood. These receptor sequences come from a female donor with papillary thyroid cancer or a benign thyroid nodule (not recorded which). Some clones in this sample may be carry-over from other donors' samples.

There are many counts of this clone. The V gene is TRBV7-8, the J gene TRBJ2-1; TRBD2 might be the D (6 bases). V was trimmed by 5 bases and J by 9 bases, leaving 14 bases between them. This CDR3 comprises 13 residues. Germline CDR1 reads SGHVS; CDR2 reads FQNEAQ. The CDR3 sequence is CASSTAGPSEQFF. The CDR3, as DNA: TGTGCCAGCAGCACTGCGGGGCCAAGTGAGCAGTTCTTC.

This chain connects TRBV11-2 to TRBJ1-1; 7 bases are a match to TRBD1. V was clipped by 5 bases and J by 4 bases; unmatched bases: 7. The CDR3 totals 14 residues. The germline V gene encodes CDR1 SGHAT and CDR2 FQNNGV. CDR3 DNA: TGTGCCAGCAGCGGTTACAGGGGTGGCACTGAAGCTTTCTTT. Translating gives CASSGYRGGTEAFF.

V usage is TRBV5-1 and J usage is TRBJ1-1; perhaps TRBD1 as D (6 bases). CDR3 length equals 14 residues. Germline V gives CDR1 SGHRS, CDR2 YFSETQ. V shed 4 bases and J shed 0 bases, with 10 bases lying between them. The CDR3 nucleotides read TGCGCCAGCAGCGACGGACAGATGAACACTGAAGCTTTCTTT. Protein sequence: CASSDGQMNTEAFF.

V is TRBV20-1 and J is TRBJ1-2; 8 nucleotides match TRBD1. Germline V gene data show CDR1 as DFQATT and CDR2 as SNEGSKA (reference sequence). This CDR3 contains 13 residues. After removal of 8 bases from V and 0 bases from J, the junction contained 5 bases not matched to a gene. CDR3 in amino acids: CSSRTGPNYGYTF. CDR3 DNA: TGCAGTAGCCGGACAGGGCCTAACTATGGCTACACCTTC.

There are many counts of this clone. The rearrangement joins TRBV20-1 to TRBJ2-4; D not resolved. The CDR3 contains 15 residues. Germline V gene sequence: CDR1 DFQATT, CDR2 SNEGSKA (reference sequence). V shed 6 bases and J shed 0 bases, with 15 bases lying between them. In nucleotides, the CDR3 is TGCAGTGCAGGCGGCCAGCTCCTAGCCAAAAACATTCAGTACTTC. Translated, it gives CSAGGQLLAKNIQYF.

The table lists this clone with many counts. CDR3 bases: TGCGCCAGCAGCTTCGCAGGGGGCCCGAACACTGAAGCTTTCTTT. Protein product: CASSFAGGPNTEAFF. V and J are TRBV5-1 and TRBJ1-1; 8 nucleotides line up with TRBD1. V shed 2 bases and J 1 base; nucleotides not matched to a gene: 4. From germline, CDR1 is SGHRS and CDR2 YFSETQ. The CDR3 sequence is 15 residues long.

The rearrangement joins TRBV20-1 to TRBJ2-1; D is uncertain. The CDR3 is 14 amino acids. The V end lost 5 bases, the J end lost 7 bases, and 18 bases lay between the germline ends. The germline V gene has CDR1 DFQATT and CDR2 SNEGSKA (reference sequence). The chain's CDR3 is CSAPHDSPRNEQFF. The DNA of the CDR3 is TGCAGTGCTCCTCATGACTCCCCTCGGAATGAGCAGTTCTTC.

This clone was seen many times. This rearrangement joins TRBV12-3 or TRBV12-4 to TRBJ1-5, with D unresolved. The CDR3 totals 13 residues. The V and J ends lost 1 base and 6 bases respectively, with 7 bases between them. Written as DNA, the CDR3 is TGTGCCAGCAGTTTAGAAGATGGTCAGCCCCAGCATTTT. Protein sequence: CASSLEDGQPQHF.

This clone has more than one count but fewer than ten. The rearrangement uses TRBV9 and TRBJ2-1; D gene uncertain. CDR1 and CDR2 (germline): SGDLS, YYNGEE. Trimming took off 0 bases at V and 10 bases at J, with 8 bases between the two ends. This CDR3 region has 12 residues. As DNA, the CDR3 is TGTGCCAGCAGCGTAGATCTTGGGGAGCAGTTCTTC. Its protein is CASSVDLGEQFF.

This clone appeared many times. The chain couples TRBV19 to TRBJ1-6; the D is unclear. Germline loops: CDR1 LNHDA, CDR2 SQIVND (reference sequence). CDR3 length: 15 residues. V shed 6 bases and J shed 5 bases, with 14 bases lying between them. CDR3 loop: CASRIGRADNSPLHF. The CDR3 DNA follows: TGTGCCAGTAGAATCGGAAGGGCGGATAATTCACCCCTCCACTTT. Drawing the rest from reference TRBV19 and TRBJ1-6, the complete variable domain is DGGITQSPKYLFRKEGQNVTLSCEQNLNHDAMYWYRQDPGQGLRLIYYSQIVNDFQKGDIAEGYSVSREKKESFPLTVTSAQKNPTAFYLCASRIGRADNSPLHFGNGTRLTVT.